This T cell receptor (beta chain) came from a study of radiotherapy plus CTLA-4 blockade in lung cancer. Overall study: More than 15% of patients responded objectively, and roughly 30% achieved disease control. Study findings and constraints: Reportedly, early blood T cell clone dynamics best predicted response, with interferon-beta. TCR clones originating in tumors grew in number in blood after radiotherapy plus ipilimumab.

Note on this clone: Its antigen is as yet unknown.

Method: immunoSEQ multiplex PCR; TCRdb's copy keeps in-frame clones and lacks some. The table shows 55,000 to 65,000 clones, with around 76% occurring only once. Patients had chemo-refractory metastatic non-small-cell lung cancer and received focal radiation plus CTLA-4 blockade that used ipilimumab. Per germline, CDR1 MGHDK and CDR2 SYGVNS. The CDR3 loop spans 15 amino acids. Between the trimmed V and J ends, which lost 4 bases and 2 bases, there was a span of 13 bases. The material was peripheral blood, obtained from a patient treated with radiotherapy plus ipilimumab. This clonotype was obtained from a human donor with non-small cell lung cancer who had a complete response to radiotherapy plus ipilimumab. This sequence joins TRBV25-1 and TRBJ2-3, with D possibly being TRBD1 (5 bases). CDR3 residues: CASSGSDTFTDTQYF. The CDR3 DNA reads TGTGCCAGCAGTGGATCGGACACCTTCACAGATACGCAGTATTTT.